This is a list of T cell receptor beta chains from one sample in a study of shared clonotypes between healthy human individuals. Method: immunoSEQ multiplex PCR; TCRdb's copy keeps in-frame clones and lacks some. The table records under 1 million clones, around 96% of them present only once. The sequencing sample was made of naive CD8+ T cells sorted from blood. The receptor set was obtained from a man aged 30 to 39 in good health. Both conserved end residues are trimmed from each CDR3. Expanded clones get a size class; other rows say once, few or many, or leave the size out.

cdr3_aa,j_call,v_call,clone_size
ASSDSAGRTDTQY,TRBJ2-3,TRBV9,.
ATSRPIAGGETQY,TRBJ2-5,TRBV15,.
SVHWAGTGGTEAF,TRBJ1-1,TRBV29-1,.
ASSFSGSTYEQY,TRBJ2-7,TRBV7-9,.
ASSLSLSGSGANVLT,TRBJ2-6,TRBV5-1,.
ASSPIAGVGYEQY,TRBJ2-7,TRBV27,.
ASSFRQDNEQF,TRBJ2-1,TRBV7-6,.
ASSETSTRSSYEQY,TRBJ2-7,TRBV7-9,.
SVGGQGYEQY,TRBJ2-7,TRBV29-1,.
ATYDPGLAGYEQY,TRBJ2-7,TRBV11-2,.
ASISGSRHEQF,TRBJ2-1,TRBV27,.
SVVLAVFETQY,TRBJ2-5,TRBV29-1,.
ASSRRTGRNEQF,TRBJ2-1,TRBV28,.
ASSWPSTDTQY,TRBJ2-3,TRBV5-4,.
ASSDRTNQETQY,TRBJ2-5,TRBV9,once
ASSLSSGIDGYT,TRBJ1-2,TRBV27,.
AFTGSGETQY,TRBJ2-5,TRBV30,.
ASSPGTNLFNEQF,TRBJ2-1,TRBV9,.
ASSLRGERYGYT,TRBJ1-2,TRBV27,.
ASSERGGTYEQY,TRBJ2-7,TRBV6-1,.
ASSHRDRRYEQY,TRBJ2-7,TRBV18,.
ASSLAGAGGGRETQY,TRBJ2-5,TRBV11-3,.
ASSLEDYEQY,TRBJ2-7,TRBV5-5,.
ATSTEGLAETYNEQF,TRBJ2-1,TRBV15,once